This passage covers 14 T cell receptor beta chains from one sample sequenced in a study of T cell changes during pregnancy in multiple sclerosis. The table came from immunoSEQ multiplex PCR; TCRdb's copy has only in-frame clones and leaves some out. This repertoire shows over 65,000 clones, around 90% found once; its top ten account for around 2%. Sequenced here: peripheral blood, sampled in the first trimester of pregnancy. The source is a female donor in good health, enrolled as a control in a pregnancy study.

The chain has TRBV28 and TRBJ1-2; D possibly corresponds to TRBD1 (5 bases). The CDR3 is 13 residues long. The germline gives CDR1 MDHEN, CDR2 SYDVKM. V gave up 4 bases and J gave up 9 bases, with 15 bases separating them. The CDR3 is CASSSPQGARYTF. The CDR3 DNA sequence: TGTGCCAGCAGTTCCCCCCAGGGCGCGCGCTACACCTTC.

The CDR3 coding sequence is TGTGCCAGCAGTTACAAGCGGGGGGCAAATTCACCCCTCCACTTT. It specifies CASSYKRGANSPLHF. The V call is TRBV6-5, the J call TRBJ1-6; D may be TRBD1 (6 bases). The CDR3 runs to 15 residues. Germline CDR1 and CDR2: MNHEY and SVGAGI. The germline V and J ends were trimmed by 2 bases and 7 bases, with 12 bases remaining between them.

The chain uses TRBV18 and TRBJ1-5; weak D call: TRBD1 (6 bases). V was pared by 2 bases and J by 8 bases, with 10 bases between. Germline V gene sequence: CDR1 KGHSH, CDR2 LQKENI. The CDR3 spans 13 residues. The DNA for the CDR3 is TGTGCCAGCTCACCAGGGGGCTCGGAGCCCCAGCATTTT. It translates to CASSPGGSEPQHF. Complete variable domain (other parts from reference TRBV18 and TRBJ1-5): NAGVMQNPRHLVRRRGQEARLRCSPMKGHSHVYWYRQLPEEGLKFMVYLQKENIIDESGMPKERFSAEFPKEGPSILRIQQVVRGDSAAYFCASSPGGSEPQHFGDGTRLSIL.

V is TRBV12-5 and J is TRBJ2-1; 14 bases are shared with TRBD2. The CDR3 spans 19 residues. Germline CDR1 reads LGHNT; CDR2 reads FRNRAP. The V gene end was trimmed by 7 bases and the J gene end by 0 bases; junction bases not matched to a gene: 11. The DNA of the CDR3 is TGTGCTAGTGCCCAAAGTAGACTAGCGGGGGGGCCCTCCTACAATGAGCAGTTCTTC. It yields the protein CASAQSRLAGGPSYNEQFF.

V is TRBV25-1 and J is TRBJ2-7; 9 bases fit TRBD1. V shed 6 bases, J shed 2 bases, and the junction held 5 bases outside the gene matches. Germline values: CDR1 MGHDK, CDR2 SYGVNS. This CDR3 contains 14 residues. DNA for the CDR3: TGTGCCAGCAGACTCGGGACAGGGCCCTACGAGCAGTACTTC. This translates into CASRLGTGPYEQYF.

DNA for the CDR3: TGTGCCAGCAGCCCCCGGAGGGGAGTTACTGAAGCTTTCTTT. The encoded protein is CASSPRRGVTEAFF. The chain is built from TRBV11-2 and TRBJ1-1, with a possible D match to TRBD1 (5 bases). This CDR3 comprises 14 residues. V lost 5 bases and J 5 bases, leaving 15 bases between the germline ends. The germline V gene has CDR1 SGHAT and CDR2 FQNNGV.

This chain links TRBV4-1 with TRBJ2-2; TRBD2 matches 8 bases. Germline V gene lookup returns CDR1 MGHRA and CDR2 YSYEKL. This CDR3 comprises 17 residues. Trimming cost V 4 bases and J 3 bases; bases outside gene matches: 10. DNA for the CDR3: TGCGCCAGCAGCCCCCCGGCGGGACTAGTATACACCGGGGAGCTGTTTTTT. Amino acids: CASSPPAGLVYTGELFF.

This clone was recorded a few times. This chain connects TRBV18 to TRBJ1-5; D gene unclear. CDR1 and CDR2 from the germline V gene are KGHSH and LQKENI. Trimming removed 1 base at V and 0 bases at J, with 7 bases between. The CDR3 runs to 15 residues. Here the CDR3 reads CASSPRQDSNQPQHF. DNA of the CDR3: TGTGCCAGCTCACCACGACAAGATAGCAATCAGCCCCAGCATTTT.

The J gene is TRBJ2-3, the V gene TRBV5-1; 12 bases line up with TRBD2. Germline-derived CDR1 and CDR2 are SGHRS and YFSETQ. The CDR3 sequence is 16 residues long. With 3 bases clipped from V and 4 bases from J, the junction kept 6 bases outside the gene matches. The CDR3 here is CASSSSGGAVADTQYF. CDR3 nucleotide sequence: TGCGCCAGCAGCTCTAGCGGGGGGGCTGTAGCAGATACGCAGTATTTT.

The chain recombines TRBV15 with TRBJ1-3, with 9 bases aligning to TRBD1. Germline V gives CDR1 LNHNV, CDR2 YYDKDF (reference sequence). V lost 5 bases and J lost 4; bases outside the gene matches: 9. This CDR3 comprises 16 residues. CDR3 nucleotides: TGTGCCACCAGCGGCCCGGGACAGGGAAGGGGAAACACCATATATTTT. Translation gives CATSGPGQGRGNTIYF.

CDR3 protein: CATSRLQTSGGGYNEQFF. CDR3 in DNA: TGTGCCACCAGCAGACTCCAAACTAGCGGGGGGGGTTACAATGAGCAGTTCTTC. This chain uses TRBV15 with TRBJ2-1, with 13 bases that match TRBD2. CDR1 is LNHNV and CDR2 is YYDKDF in the germline V gene (reference sequence). The CDR3 runs to 18 residues. Trimming cost V 2 bases and J 4 bases; bases outside gene matches: 8. Supplemented by reference TRBV15 and TRBJ2-1, the full variable domain reads DAMVIQNPRYQVTQFGKPVTLSCSQTLNHNVMYWYQQKSSQAPKLLFHYYDKDFNNEADTPDNFQSRRPNTSFCFLDIRSPGLGDTAMYLCATSRLQTSGGGYNEQFFGPGTRLTVL.

The rearrangement uses TRBV9 and TRBJ1-1, with 8 bases that match TRBD1. The J segment lost 1 base and the V segment lost 0 bases, leaving 8 bases of the junction unmatched. Germline V CDR1 and CDR2: SGDLS, YYNGEE. The CDR3 spans 17 residues. The CDR3 loop is CASSVAAGTGRNTEAFF. DNA of the CDR3: TGTGCCAGCAGCGTAGCCGCGGGGACAGGCAGGAACACTGAAGCTTTCTTT.

The V and J genes are TRBV18 and TRBJ1-1; D gene uncertain. Germline values: CDR1 KGHSH, CDR2 LQKENI. This CDR3 contains 14 residues. With 3 bases removed from V and 4 bases from J, the gap between germline ends came to 12 bases. CDR3: CASSPPPPGTEAFF. The CDR3 DNA is TGTGCCAGCTCACCCCCTCCCCCGGGCACTGAAGCTTTCTTT.

The chain combines TRBV20-1 with TRBJ2-7; 9 bases match TRBD2. Looked up from germline, CDR1 is DFQATT and CDR2 is SNEGSKA (reference sequence). The CDR3 consists of 11 residues. CDR3: CGSGGTYEQYF. CDR3 coding DNA: TGCGGAAGCGGGGGGACCTACGAGCAGTACTTC.